Listed below are T cell receptor beta chains from one sample, sequenced in a study of T cells in Graves' hyperthyroidism and ophthalmopathy. One entry per CDR3 protein results from TCRdb running MiXCR on the multiplex PCR reads. The top ten clones hold 40% to 50% of a sample with 490,000 or so distinct CDR3 sequences, less than 20% of them seen once. Input material: blood. These receptors all stem from a man aged 35 to 55 with Graves' ophthalmopathy. Both conserved end residues are trimmed from each CDR3.

v_gene	len	j_gene	CDR3aa
TRBV6-1	11	TRBJ1-2	ASSATGPGGYT
TRBV11-2	13	TRBJ1-4	ASSRDRGVNEKLF
TRBV7-2	13	TRBJ1-3	ASRPTGIGGNTIY
TRBV28	12	TRBJ2-1	ASSLAGLLNEQF
TRBV6-1	13	TRBJ2-6	ASRPGFSGANVLT
TRBV30	10	TRBJ2-3	ASGSSANTQY
TRBV19	12	TRBJ2-1	ANSISMGNNEQF
TRBV4-1	12	TRBJ2-7	ASSQDRVPLEQY
TRBV20-1	13	TRBJ1-1	SASPGQGGRSEAF
TRBV29-1	11	TRBJ1-1	SVGTLLNTEAF
TRBV28	13	TRBJ2-1	ASPPSLAILNEQF
TRBV28	14	TRBJ2-2	ASSSLLGKIAGELF
TRBV3-1	13	TRBJ1-2	ASSQDLTLNYGYT
TRBV2	15	TRBJ2-5	ASRPTPTSGRGKTQY
TRBV19	11	TRBJ1-2	ASSNRENYGYT
TRBV20-1	13	TRBJ2-5	SASGGGYTQETQY
TRBV3-1	13	TRBJ1-1	ASSQETVMNTEAF
TRBV30	13	TRBJ1-4	ATPSGTGGREKLF
TRBV7-8	12	TRBJ1-5	ASSYGTVYQPQH
TRBV12-3/TRBV12-4	15	TRBJ2-1	ASSSSLLAGVFHEQF
TRBV5-1	14	TRBJ2-5	ASRVWEAGKQETQY
TRBV28	11	TRBJ2-7	ASKGGSTYEQY
TRBV30	13	TRBJ2-3	ACRSLAGKQGTQY